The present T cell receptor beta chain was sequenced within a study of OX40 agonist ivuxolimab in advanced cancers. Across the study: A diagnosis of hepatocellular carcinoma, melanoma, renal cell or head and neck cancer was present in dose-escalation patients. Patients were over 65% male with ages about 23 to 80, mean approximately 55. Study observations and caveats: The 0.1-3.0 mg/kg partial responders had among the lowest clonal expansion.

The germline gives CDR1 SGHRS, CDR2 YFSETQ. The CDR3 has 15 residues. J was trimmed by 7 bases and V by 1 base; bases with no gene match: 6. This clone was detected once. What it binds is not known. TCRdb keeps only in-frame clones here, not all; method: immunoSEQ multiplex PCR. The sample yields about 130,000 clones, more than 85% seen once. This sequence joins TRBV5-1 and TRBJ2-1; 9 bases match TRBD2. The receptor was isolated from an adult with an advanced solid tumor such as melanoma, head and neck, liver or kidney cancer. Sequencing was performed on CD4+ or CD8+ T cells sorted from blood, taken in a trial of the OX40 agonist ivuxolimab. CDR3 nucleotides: TGCGCCAGCAGCTTGCAAAGGACTAGCGTGAATGAGCAGTTCTTC. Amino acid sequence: CASSLQRTSVNEQFF.